This T cell receptor (beta chain) was captured in a study of Graves' ophthalmopathy and Graves' hyperthyroidism. The ends were cut back, 1 base at V and 1 base at J, with 14 bases in the middle. The CDR3 covers 16 residues. Germline V gene lookup returns CDR1 DFQATT and CDR2 SNEGSKA (reference sequence). Findings of the study overall: Among expanded thyroid clonotypes above 0.001 frequency, most also occurred in blood.

This clonotype was counted at least ten times. The target antigen is unknown. Amplification from RNA transcripts yielded the TCR beta CDR3 regions. First-round RT-PCR employed HTBI primers, with a second-round multiplex PCR after it. A single record per CDR3 protein comes from TCRdb applying MiXCR to the multiplex PCR reads. Seen here are 500,000 to 700,000 distinct CDR3 sequences, under 45% observed once, and the top ten hold 3.5% to 4.5%. Source material: peripheral blood or thyroid tissue (not recorded which). The chain couples TRBV20-1 to TRBJ1-5, with TRBD1 as a possible D gene (6 bases). This TCR came from an adult man with Graves' hyperthyroidism. The CDR3 bases are TGCAGTGCTAGAGGCAGAGGGGGAGTAAGCAATCAGCCCCAGCATTTT. Protein: CSARGRGGVSNQPQHF.